This TCR beta chain originates from a study of technical replicates of blood from several donors. The table came from immunoSEQ multiplex PCR; TCRdb's copy has only in-frame clones and leaves some out. This sample has approximately 90,000 clones, with around 96% found just once. CDR1 and CDR2 from the germline V gene are MNHEY and SVGAGI. The CDR3 contains 14 residues. The V segment lost 8 bases and the J segment 5 bases; nucleotides outside the gene matches: 8. This clone was seen just once. The TCR originated in a human donor in good health. Sequenced: T cells isolated from PBMCs. This chain links TRBV6-5 with TRBJ1-4; 7 nucleotides agree with TRBD1. DNA of the CDR3: TGTGCCAGCCAACAGGGGACCACGAATGAAAAACTGTTTTTT. It encodes CASQQGTTNEKLFF.